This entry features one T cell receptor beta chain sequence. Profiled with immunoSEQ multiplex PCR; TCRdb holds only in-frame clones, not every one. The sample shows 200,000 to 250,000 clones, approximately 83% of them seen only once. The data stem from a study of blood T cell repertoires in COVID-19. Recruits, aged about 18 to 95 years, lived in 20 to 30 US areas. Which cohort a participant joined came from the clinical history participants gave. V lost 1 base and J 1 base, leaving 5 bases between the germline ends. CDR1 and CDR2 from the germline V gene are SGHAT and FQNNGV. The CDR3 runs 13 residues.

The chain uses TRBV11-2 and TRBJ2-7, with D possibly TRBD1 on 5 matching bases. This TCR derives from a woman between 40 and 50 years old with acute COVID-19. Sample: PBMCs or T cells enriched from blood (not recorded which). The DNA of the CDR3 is TGTGCCAGCAGCTTAGGACAGTCCTACGAGCAGTACTTC. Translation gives CASSLGQSYEQYF.